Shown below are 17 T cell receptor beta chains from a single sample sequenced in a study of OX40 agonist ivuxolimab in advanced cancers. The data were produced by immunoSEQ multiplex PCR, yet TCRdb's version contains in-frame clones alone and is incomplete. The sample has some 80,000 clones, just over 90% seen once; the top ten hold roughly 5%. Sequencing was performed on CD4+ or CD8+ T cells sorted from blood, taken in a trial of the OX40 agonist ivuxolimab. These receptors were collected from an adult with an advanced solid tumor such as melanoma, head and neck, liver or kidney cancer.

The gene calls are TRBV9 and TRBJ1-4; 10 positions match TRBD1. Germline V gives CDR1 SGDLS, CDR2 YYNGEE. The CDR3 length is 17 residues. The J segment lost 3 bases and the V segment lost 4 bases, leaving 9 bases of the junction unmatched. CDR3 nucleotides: TGTGCCAGCAGCTTGGGGACAGGGGTTCTTTCTAATGAAAAACTGTTTTTT. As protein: CASSLGTGVLSNEKLFF.

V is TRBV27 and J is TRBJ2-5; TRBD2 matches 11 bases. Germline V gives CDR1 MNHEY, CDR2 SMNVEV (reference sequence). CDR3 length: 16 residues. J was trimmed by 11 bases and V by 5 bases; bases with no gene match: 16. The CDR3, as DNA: TGTGCCAGCAGTCCACCCGGGACTAGCGGTTTTCGGAAGCAGTACTTC. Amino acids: CASSPPGTSGFRKQYF.

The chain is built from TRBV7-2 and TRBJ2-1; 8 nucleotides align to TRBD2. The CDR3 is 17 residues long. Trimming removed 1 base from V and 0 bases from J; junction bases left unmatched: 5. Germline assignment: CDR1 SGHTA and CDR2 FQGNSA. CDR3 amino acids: CASSLESGRVSYNEQFF. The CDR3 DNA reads TGTGCCAGCAGCTTAGAGTCCGGGAGGGTCTCCTACAATGAGCAGTTCTTC. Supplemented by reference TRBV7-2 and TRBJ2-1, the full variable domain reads GAGVSQSPSNKVTEKGKDVELRCDPISGHTALYWYRQSLGQGLEFLIYFQGNSAPDKSGLPSDRFSAERTGGSVSTLTIQRTQQEDSAVYLCASSLESGRVSYNEQFFGPGTRLTVL.

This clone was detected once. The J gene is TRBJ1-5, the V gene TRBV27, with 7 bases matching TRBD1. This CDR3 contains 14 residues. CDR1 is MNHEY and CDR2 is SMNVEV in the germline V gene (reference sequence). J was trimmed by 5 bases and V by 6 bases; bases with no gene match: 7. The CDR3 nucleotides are TGTGCCAGCAGGCTAACAGGGGCTCATCAGCCCCAGCATTTT. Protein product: CASRLTGAHQPQHF.

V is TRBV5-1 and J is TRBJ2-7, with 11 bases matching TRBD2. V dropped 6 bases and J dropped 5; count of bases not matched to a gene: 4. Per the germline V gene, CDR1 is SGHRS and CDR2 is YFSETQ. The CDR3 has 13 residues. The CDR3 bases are TGCGCCAGCAACCTAGCGGGAGGCAACGAGCAGTACTTC. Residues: CASNLAGGNEQYF.

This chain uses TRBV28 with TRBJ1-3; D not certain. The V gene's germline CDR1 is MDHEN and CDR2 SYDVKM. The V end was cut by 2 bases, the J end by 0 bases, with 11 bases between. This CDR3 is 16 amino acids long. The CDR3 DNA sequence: TGTGCCAGCAGTTTAATCGCCAGCCACTCTGGAAACACCATATATTTT. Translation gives CASSLIASHSGNTIYF.

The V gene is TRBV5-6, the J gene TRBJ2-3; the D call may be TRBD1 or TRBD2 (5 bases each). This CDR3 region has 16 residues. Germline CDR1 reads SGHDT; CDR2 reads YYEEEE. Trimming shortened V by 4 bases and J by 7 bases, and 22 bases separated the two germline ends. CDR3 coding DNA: TGTGCCAGCAGCACGGGGACGGCTGTAATATCAAATACGCAGTATTTT. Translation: CASSTGTAVISNTQYF.

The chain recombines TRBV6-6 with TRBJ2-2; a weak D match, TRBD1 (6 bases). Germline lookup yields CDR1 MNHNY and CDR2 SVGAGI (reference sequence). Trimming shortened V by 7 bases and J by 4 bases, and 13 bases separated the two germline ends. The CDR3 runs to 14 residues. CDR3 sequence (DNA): TGTGCCAGCATGGGAAGGGGGAGCACCGGGGAGCTGTTTTTT. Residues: CASMGRGSTGELFF.

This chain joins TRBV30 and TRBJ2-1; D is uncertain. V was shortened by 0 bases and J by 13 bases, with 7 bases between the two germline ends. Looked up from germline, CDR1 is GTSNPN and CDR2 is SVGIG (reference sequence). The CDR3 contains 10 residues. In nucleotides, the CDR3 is TGTGCCTGGAGTGTAGGACCCCAGTTCTTC. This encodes CAWSVGPQFF. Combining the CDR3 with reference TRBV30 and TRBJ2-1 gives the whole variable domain SQTIHQWPATLVQPVGSPLSLECTVEGTSNPNLYWYRQAAGRGLQLLFYSVGIGQISSEVPQNLSASRPQDRQFILSSKKLLLSDSGFYLCAWSVGPQFFGPGTRLTVL.

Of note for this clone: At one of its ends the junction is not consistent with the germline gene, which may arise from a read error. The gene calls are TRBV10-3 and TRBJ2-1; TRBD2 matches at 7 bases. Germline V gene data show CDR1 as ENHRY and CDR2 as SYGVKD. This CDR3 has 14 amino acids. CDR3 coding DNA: TGTGCCACCAGTGGAGGGACTACCTACAATGAGCAGTTCTTC. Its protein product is CATSGGTTYNEQFF.

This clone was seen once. DNA of the CDR3: TGTGCCAGCAGTTACTACGGGGCCTACACCTTC. Its translation: CASSYYGAYTF. The V gene is TRBV6-5, the J gene TRBJ1-2; tentative D call: TRBD1 (5 bases). V was trimmed by 1 base and J by 10 bases, leaving 7 bases between them. Germline CDR1 is MNHEY and CDR2 is SVGAGI. This CDR3 region has 11 residues.

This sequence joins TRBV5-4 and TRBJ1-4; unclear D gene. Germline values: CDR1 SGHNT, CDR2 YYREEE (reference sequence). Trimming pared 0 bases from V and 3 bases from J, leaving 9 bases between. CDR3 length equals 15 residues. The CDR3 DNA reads TGTGCCAGCAGCTTGGACCGCCGGGCTAATGAAAAACTGTTTTTT. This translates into CASSLDRRANEKLFF.

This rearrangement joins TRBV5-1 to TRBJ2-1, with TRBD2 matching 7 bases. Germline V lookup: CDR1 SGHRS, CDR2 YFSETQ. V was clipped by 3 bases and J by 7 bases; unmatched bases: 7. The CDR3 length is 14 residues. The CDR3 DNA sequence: TGCGCCAGCAGCTCGGCGCTACTAGCGAATGAGCAGTTCTTC. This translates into CASSSALLANEQFF.

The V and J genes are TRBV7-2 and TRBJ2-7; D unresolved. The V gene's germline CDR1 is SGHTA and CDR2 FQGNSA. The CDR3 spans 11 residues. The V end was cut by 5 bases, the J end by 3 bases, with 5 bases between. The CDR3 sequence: CASSQHYEQYF. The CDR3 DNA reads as TGTGCCAGCAGCCAGCACTACGAGCAGTACTTC.

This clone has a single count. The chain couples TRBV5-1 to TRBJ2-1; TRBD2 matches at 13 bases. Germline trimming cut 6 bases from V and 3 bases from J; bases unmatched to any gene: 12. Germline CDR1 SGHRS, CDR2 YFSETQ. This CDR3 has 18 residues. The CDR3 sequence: CASNLGLAGARLYNEQFF. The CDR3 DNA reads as TGCGCCAGCAATCTAGGACTAGCGGGAGCCCGCCTCTACAATGAGCAGTTCTTC.

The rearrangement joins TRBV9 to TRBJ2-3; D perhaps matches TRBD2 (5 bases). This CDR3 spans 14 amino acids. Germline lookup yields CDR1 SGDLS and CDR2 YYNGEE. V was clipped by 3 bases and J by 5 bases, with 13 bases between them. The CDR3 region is CASSGGWGEDTQYF. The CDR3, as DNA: TGTGCCAGCAGCGGGGGATGGGGAGAAGATACGCAGTATTTT.

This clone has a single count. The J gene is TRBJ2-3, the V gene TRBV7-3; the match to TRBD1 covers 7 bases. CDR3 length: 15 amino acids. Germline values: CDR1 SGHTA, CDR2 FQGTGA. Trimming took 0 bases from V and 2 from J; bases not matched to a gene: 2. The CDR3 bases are TGTGCCAGCAGCTTAACGGGACAGTTCACAGATACGCAGTATTTT. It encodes CASSLTGQFTDTQYF.